Listed below are T cell receptor beta chains from one sample, sequenced in a study of cytotoxic CD8 clonotypes in ibrutinib-treated CLL. The repertoire was sequenced with immunoSEQ multiplex PCR; TCRdb's copy has only in-frame clones and lacks some. The sample holds approximately 140,000 clones; 70% to 80% are singletons and the top ten take 25% to 35%. The sample consisted of PBMCs, taken after 12 months of ibrutinib treatment. These receptors were taken from a human donor with chronic lymphocytic leukemia. Each CDR3 is given with its conserved first and last residue. D genes are given only for firm matches. Part of the rows lack a size; the others show once, few, many or a class for expanded clones.

J gene	D gene	V gene	clone size	CDR3 DNA	CDR3 protein
TRBJ1-3	.	TRBV6-5	.	TGTGCCGTCGAGTCCGGTATGAACACCATATATTTT	CAVESGMNTIYF
TRBJ2-1	.	TRBV11-2	.	TGTGCCAGCAGGGAAAGTGAGCAGTTCTTC	CASRESEQFF
TRBJ2-3	TRBD1	TRBV28	once	TGTGCCAGCAGATCCTCAGGGGGCGGCACAGATACGCAGTATTTT	CASRSSGGGTDTQYF
TRBJ2-7	.	TRBV5-1	.	TGCGCCAGCAGCCCGACCGACAGTTACGAGCAGTACTTC	CASSPTDSYEQYF
TRBJ1-1	.	TRBV6-5	.	TGTGCCAGCAGTTACTCGGTTGTGAACACTGAAGCTTTCTTT	CASSYSVVNTEAFF
TRBJ2-3	.	TRBV5-5	.	TGTGCCAGCAGCTTGGCCTTCTCAGATACGCAGTATTTT	CASSLAFSDTQYF
TRBJ1-2	.	TRBV2	.	TGTGCCAGCAGTGCCAGGACAGCTAACTATGGCTACACCTTC	CASSARTANYGYTF
TRBJ2-7	.	TRBV2	.	TGTGCCAGCAGTGAAGTGGTCGAGCAGTACTTC	CASSEVVEQYF
TRBJ1-3	TRBD1	TRBV10-3	.	TGTGCCATCAGTGAGAGGGACAGGGCTGGAAACACCATATATTTT	CAISERDRAGNTIYF
TRBJ1-1	.	TRBV7-6	few	TGTGCCAGCAGCTTAAAGCCAGATCAAAACGCTTTCTTT	CASSLKPDQNAFF
TRBJ1-4	.	TRBV25-1	.	TGTGCCAGCAGCTTCGGAGGACAGATAAATGAAAAACTGTTTTTT	CASSFGGQINEKLFF
TRBJ2-3	TRBD2	TRBV10-2	.	TGCGCCAGCAGCCTAAAATCCGGGACTAGCGTGACAGATACGCAGTATTTT	CASSLKSGTSVTDTQYF
TRBJ2-7	TRBD2	TRBV11-2	.	TGTGCCAGCAACCTAGCGGGAGTGGGGGAGCAGTACTTC	CASNLAGVGEQYF
TRBJ1-5	.	TRBV28	.	TGTGCCAGCAGTGATCTCTTACGGCTTGAAAGGGGACCCAGGGGCAATCAGCCCCAGCATTTT	CASSDLLRLERGPRGNQPQHF
TRBJ2-1	.	TRBV9	once	TGTGCCAGCAGCGTAGGGTCCTACAATGAGCAGTTCTTC	CASSVGSYNEQFF
TRBJ2-5	.	TRBV6-4	.	TGTGCCAGCACATCGACCCCGGTGGCGGGATTGAGGGAGACCCAGTACTTC	CASTSTPVAGLRETQYF
TRBJ2-7	TRBD1	TRBV27	.	TGTGCCAGCAGTCTCCTTACAGGGGGCGAAGCCGAGCAGTACTTC	CASSLLTGGEAEQYF
TRBJ2-1	.	TRBV28	.	TGTGCCAGCAGCCCTCCCGACTACAATGAGCAGTTCTTC	CASSPPDYNEQFF
TRBJ1-3	.	TRBV7-2	.	TGTGCCAGCAGCTCCGGACCCAGCTCTGGAAACACCATATATTTT	CASSSGPSSGNTIYF
TRBJ2-3	.	TRBV6-5	few	TGTGCCAGCAGCCTCGCCGGGGGCCGGGCAGATACGCAGTATTTT	CASSLAGGRADTQYF
TRBJ2-3	TRBD2	TRBV9	.	TGTGCCAGCAGCGTAGTTTCTAGCGGGGGCACAGATACGCAGTATTTT	CASSVVSSGGTDTQYF
TRBJ1-5	.	TRBV6-5	.	TGTGCCACCAGGAGGGGCCAAAGCAATCAGCCCCAGCATTTT	CATRRGQSNQPQHF
TRBJ2-7	.	TRBV7-8	.	TGTGCCAGCAGCTTAGAGGCAGGGAGGACCTACGAGCAGTACTTC	CASSLEAGRTYEQYF
TRBJ1-2	.	TRBV28	.	TGTGCCAGCAGTTATGATATGGGGGGCCCCTATGGCTACACCTTC	CASSYDMGGPYGYTF
TRBJ1-2	.	TRBV7-9	.	TGTGCCAGCAGCTTTTACTGGGGGGAAGATTACACCTTC	CASSFYWGEDYTF
TRBJ2-7	.	TRBV27	.	TGTGCCAGCAGTTTGTTTGCGGGGAGCTACGAGCAGTACTTC	CASSLFAGSYEQYF
TRBJ2-7	TRBD1	TRBV28	.	TGTGCCAGCAGTCCCCGGGACAGGCCCCGGTACTTC	CASSPRDRPRYF
TRBJ2-7	.	TRBV7-3	.	TGTGCCAGCAGCTTGATCAGCGGCTACGAGCAGTACTTC	CASSLISGYEQYF
TRBJ2-5	TRBD2	TRBV4-1	.	TGCGCCAGCAGTCCTTTGGGTCCTGGCGGGGGGTCCCAAGAGACCCAGTACTTC	CASSPLGPGGGSQETQYF
TRBJ2-1	.	TRBV28	.	TGTGCCAGCAGCCCCGTCAGGGAATCGTGGGTCAATGAGCAGTTCTTC	CASSPVRESWVNEQFF
TRBJ2-3	.	TRBV30	.	TGTGCCTGGAGACAGGGTGCAGATACGCAGTATTTT	CAWRQGADTQYF
TRBJ2-3	.	TRBV25-1	.	TGTGCCAGCAGTGGGCCCTTGGAGGCACAGTATTTT	CASSGPLEAQYF
TRBJ2-1	.	TRBV7-9	.	TGTGCCAGCGGAGACAATGAGCAGTTCTTC	CASGDNEQFF
TRBJ1-2	.	TRBV6-4	.	TGTGCCAGCAGCCAACATCCGGCTAACTATGGCTACACCTTC	CASSQHPANYGYTF
TRBJ1-2	.	TRBV30	.	TGTGCCTGGAGATCGAGTTCCTACACCTTC	CAWRSSSYTF
TRBJ2-3	.	TRBV28	.	TGTGCCAGCAGTCCAAACACAGATACGCAGTATTTT	CASSPNTDTQYF
TRBJ2-5	.	TRBV11-2	.	TGTGCCAGCAGCTTAGATATCGATGATCAAGAGACCCAGTACTTC	CASSLDIDDQETQYF
TRBJ2-2	.	TRBV7-2	.	TGTGCCAGCAGCCCTTACACCGGGGAGCTGTTTTTT	CASSPYTGELFF
TRBJ2-5	TRBD2	TRBV5-1	once	TGCGCCAGCAGCGCAGCTAGCGGGAAAGAGACCCAGTACTTC	CASSAASGKETQYF
TRBJ2-7	.	TRBV28	few	TGTGCCAGCAGTTCGACGGGGTTTGGCTACGAGCAGTACTTC	CASSSTGFGYEQYF